The 11 T cell receptor beta chains below all came from one sample that was sequenced in a study of vaccination effects on CD4 cells after COVID-19. Antigen-specific CD4+ T cells were first expanded with viral peptide pools by the ViraFEST assay and only then sequenced. Following culture for approximately 11 days, CD4+ T cells were isolated. According to the study, vaccine recipients showed no prior SARS-CoV-2 infection and negative nucleocapsid antibodies. The data were produced by immunoSEQ multiplex PCR, yet TCRdb's version contains in-frame clones alone and is incomplete. The sample lists around 55,000 clones; 70% were seen once. No antigens are known for them. Source: CD4+ T cells from PBMCs cultured with SARS-CoV-2 spike peptides, taken before COVID-19 vaccination. Every receptor here comes from a human donor who received a COVID-19 vaccine.

This clone was counted once. The V gene is TRBV19, the J gene TRBJ2-1; the D gene is possibly TRBD1 (6 bases). The length of the CDR3 is 15 residues. The germline V and J ends were trimmed by 6 bases and 7 bases, with 19 bases remaining between them. From germline, CDR1 is LNHDA and CDR2 SQIVND (reference sequence). Here the CDR3 reads CASRLRDGTRNEQFF. The CDR3 coding sequence is TGTGCCAGTAGACTCCGGGACGGGACAAGGAATGAGCAGTTCTTC.

The J gene is TRBJ2-2, the V gene TRBV3-1 (or the pseudogene TRBV3-2), with D possibly matching TRBD2 (6 bases). From germline, CDR1 is LGHDT and CDR2 YNNKEL (reference sequence). CDR3 size: 15 residues. The V end was cut by 0 bases, the J end by 6 bases, with 11 bases between. The CDR3 DNA sequence: TGTGCCAGCAGCCAAGATCTCACGGGAGCCGGGGAGCTGTTTTTT. Residues: CASSQDLTGAGELFF.

CDR3: CASSREQVTYEQYF. Here the CDR3 DNA reads TGTGCCAGCTCTAGAGAGCAGGTGACCTACGAGCAGTACTTC. The J gene is TRBJ2-7, the V gene TRBV6-5; D gene uncertain. The CDR3 contains 14 residues. Trimming pared 8 bases from V and 2 bases from J, leaving 16 bases between. Germline V gene sequence: CDR1 MNHEY, CDR2 SVGAGI.

This clone turned up a few times. V and J are TRBV12-3 or TRBV12-4 and TRBJ1-2; D is undetermined. Trimming removed 5 bases at V and 7 bases at J, with 8 bases between. The CDR3 is 11 residues long. CDR3 sequence reads: CASSGRSGYTF. The CDR3 nucleotides are TGTGCCAGCAGTGGCAGGAGTGGCTACACCTTC.

V usage is TRBV4-3 and J usage is TRBJ2-7, with D perhaps TRBD1 (6 bases). Per germline, CDR1 LGHNA and CDR2 YSLEER. CDR3 size: 14 residues. V lost 0 bases and J lost 2, with 8 bases in between. The CDR3: CASSQEDRTYEQYF. The CDR3 DNA follows: TGCGCCAGCAGCCAAGAAGACAGGACCTACGAGCAGTACTTC.

CDR3: CASRGPVADTQYF. CDR3 nucleotide sequence: TGTGCCAGCAGAGGCCCCGTTGCAGATACGCAGTATTTT. The rearrangement uses TRBV6-5 and TRBJ2-3; D is ambiguous. V lost 6 bases and J 4 bases, leaving 11 bases between the germline ends. CDR3 length equals 13 residues. Germline V lookup: CDR1 MNHEY, CDR2 SVGAGI.

The rearrangement joins TRBV30 to TRBJ2-5; D may be TRBD1 (5 bases). The germline gives CDR1 GTSNPN, CDR2 SVGIG (reference sequence). This CDR3 is built from 16 residues. Between the trimmed V and J ends, which lost 4 bases and 5 bases, there was a span of 23 bases. The DNA of the CDR3 is TGTGCCTGGAACCCCCCCTCGGCAGGGCTGGGTGAGACCCAGTACTTC. Amino acids: CAWNPPSAGLGETQYF.

This clone showed up just a few times. The chain joins TRBV9 to TRBJ2-1; 9 positions agree with TRBD2. Unmatched junction bases numbered 2, after V lost 2 bases and J lost 2 bases. Germline V gives CDR1 SGDLS, CDR2 YYNGEE. The CDR3 spans 15 residues. Here the CDR3 reads CASSVSGGPYNEQFF. The CDR3 DNA reads TGTGCCAGCAGCGTTAGCGGGGGACCCTACAATGAGCAGTTCTTC. The complete variable domain, with remaining parts taken from reference TRBV9 and TRBJ2-1, reads DSGVTQTPKHLITATGQRVTLRCSPRSGDLSVYWYQQSLDQGLQFLIQYYNGEERAKGNILERFSAQQFPDLHSELNLSSLELGDSALYFCASSVSGGPYNEQFFGPGTRLTVL.

The genes are TRBV5-5 and TRBJ1-1; 8 bases agree with TRBD1. The CDR3 consists of 13 residues. The junction had 1 base not matched to a gene; V was cut back by 2 bases and J by 4 bases. Germline assignment: CDR1 SGHKS and CDR2 YYEKEE (reference sequence). DNA for the CDR3: TGTGCCAGCAGCTTTGGACAGGGCACTGAAGCTTTCTTT. Its protein product is CASSFGQGTEAFF.

This clone was picked up one time. J is TRBJ1-1 and V is TRBV7-9, with 8 positions matching TRBD1. The junction had 9 bases not matched to a gene; V was cut back by 5 bases and J by 4 bases. CDR1 SEHNR and CDR2 FQNEAQ come from the germline V gene (reference sequence). The CDR3 totals 15 residues. The CDR3 is CASSHNRGDGTEAFF. The CDR3 DNA sequence: TGTGCCAGCAGCCACAACAGGGGGGACGGCACTGAAGCTTTCTTT.

The chain has TRBV24-1 and TRBJ2-5; the D gene is possibly TRBD2 (6 bases). The ends were cut back, 4 bases at V and 4 bases at J, with 6 bases in the middle. The length of the CDR3 is 12 residues. Germline V lookup: CDR1 KGHDR, CDR2 SFDVKD. Written as DNA, the CDR3 is TGTGCCACCAGTGACGGGAGAGAGACCCAGTACTTC. This codes for CATSDGRETQYF.